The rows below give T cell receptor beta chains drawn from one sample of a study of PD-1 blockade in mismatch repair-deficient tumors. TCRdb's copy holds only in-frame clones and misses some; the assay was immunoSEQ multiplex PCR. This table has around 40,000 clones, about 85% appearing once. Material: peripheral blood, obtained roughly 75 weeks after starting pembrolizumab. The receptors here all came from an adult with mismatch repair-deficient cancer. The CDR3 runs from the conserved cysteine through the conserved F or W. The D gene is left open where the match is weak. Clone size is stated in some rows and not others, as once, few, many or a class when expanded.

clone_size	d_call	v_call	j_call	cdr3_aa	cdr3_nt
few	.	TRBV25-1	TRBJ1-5	CASSGEGNQPQHF	TGTGCCAGCAGTGGGGAGGGCAATCAGCCCCAGCATTTT
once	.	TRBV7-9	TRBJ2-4	CATKGDTAKNIQYF	TGTGCCACCAAGGGGGATACGGCCAAAAACATTCAGTACTTC
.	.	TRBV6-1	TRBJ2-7	CASSALRGSKEQYF	TGTGCCAGCAGTGCACTACGGGGGAGTAAAGAGCAGTACTTC
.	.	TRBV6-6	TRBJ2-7	CATHGPSYEQYF	TGTGCCACCCATGGGCCCTCCTACGAGCAGTACTTC
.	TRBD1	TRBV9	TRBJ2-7	CASSLGTGLGSYEQYF	TGTGCCAGCAGCCTCGGGACAGGGTTAGGCTCCTACGAGCAGTACTTC
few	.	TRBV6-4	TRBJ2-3	CASSDSGGGGTDTQYF	TGTGCCAGCAGTGACTCAGGAGGGGGCGGCACAGATACGCAGTATTTT
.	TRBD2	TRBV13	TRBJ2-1	CASSTLAGGKYNEQFF	TGTGCCAGCAGCACGTTAGCGGGAGGGAAATACAATGAGCAGTTCTTC
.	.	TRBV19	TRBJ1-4	CASTVGTTNEKLFF	TGTGCCAGTACTGTTGGGACAACTAATGAAAAACTGTTTTTT
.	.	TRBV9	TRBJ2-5	CASSVDLGRETQYF	TGTGCCAGCAGCGTAGATCTAGGGAGAGAGACCCAGTACTTC
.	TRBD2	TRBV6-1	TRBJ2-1	CASIFSGSVYNEQFF	TGTGCCAGCATTTTTAGCGGGAGTGTCTACAATGAGCAGTTCTTC
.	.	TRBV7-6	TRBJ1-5	CASSLLDQPQHF	TGTGCCAGCAGCTTATTGGATCAGCCCCAGCATTTT
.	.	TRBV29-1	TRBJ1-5	CSVTGESNQPQHF	TGCAGCGTTACGGGGGAGAGCAATCAGCCCCAGCATTTT
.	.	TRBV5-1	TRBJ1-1	CASRGGSTEAFF	TGCGCCAGCAGAGGGGGGAGCACTGAAGCTTTCTTT
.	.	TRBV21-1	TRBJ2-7	CASSKAGLGTGDSYEQYF	TGTGCCAGCAGCAAAGCGGGGCTCGGGACAGGTGATTCCTACGAGCAGTACTTC
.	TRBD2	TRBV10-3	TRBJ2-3	CAIKGTSQDTQYF	TGTGCCATCAAAGGGACTAGCCAGGATACGCAGTATTTT
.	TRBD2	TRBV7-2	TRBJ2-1	CASSWRGTSGRHEQFF	TGTGCCAGCAGCTGGCGGGGGACTAGCGGGAGGCATGAGCAGTTCTTC
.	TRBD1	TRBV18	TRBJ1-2	CASSPDRGYGYTF	TGTGCCAGCTCGCCTGACAGGGGCTATGGCTACACCTTC
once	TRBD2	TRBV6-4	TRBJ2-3	CASSARGAGYTDTQYF	TGTGCCAGCAGTGCAAGGGGAGCGGGGTACACAGATACGCAGTATTTT
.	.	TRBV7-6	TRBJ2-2	CASSLGVTNTGELFF	TGTGCCAGCAGCTTAGGGGTGACGAACACCGGGGAGCTGTTTTTT
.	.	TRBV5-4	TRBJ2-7	CASSYWTRGSYEQYF	TGTGCCAGCAGCTATTGGACAAGGGGCTCCTACGAGCAGTACTTC
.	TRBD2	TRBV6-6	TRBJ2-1	CATWGLADGNEQFF	TGTGCCACCTGGGGACTAGCGGACGGGAATGAGCAGTTCTTC
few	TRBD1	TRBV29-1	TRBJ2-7	CSVGDRGLYEQYF	TGCAGCGTTGGGGACAGGGGGCTGTACGAGCAGTACTTC
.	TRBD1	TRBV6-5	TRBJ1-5	CASSIQGQNQPQHF	TGTGCCAGCAGTATACAGGGACAGAATCAGCCCCAGCATTTT
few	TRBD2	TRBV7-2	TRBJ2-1	CASSLGLAGAGEQFF	TGTGCCAGCAGCTTAGGACTAGCGGGAGCGGGTGAGCAGTTCTTC
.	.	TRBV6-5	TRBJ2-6	CASSRLGTGANVLTF	TGTGCCAGCAGCCGGCTGGGGACCGGGGCCAACGTCCTGACTTTC
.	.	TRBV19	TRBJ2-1	CASSIVQLSYNEQFF	TGTGCCAGTAGTATTGTACAGCTCTCCTACAATGAGCAGTTCTTC
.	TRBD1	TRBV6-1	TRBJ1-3	CASRDRGPGNTIYF	TGTGCCAGCAGAGACAGGGGGCCTGGAAACACCATATATTTT
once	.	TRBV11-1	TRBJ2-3	CASNLGGTDTQYF	TGTGCCAGCAACTTGGGCGGCACAGATACGCAGTATTTT
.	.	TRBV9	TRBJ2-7	CASSGSPNYEQYF	TGTGCCAGCAGCGGTAGTCCCAACTACGAGCAGTACTTC